This T cell receptor beta chain was identified in a study of CD8+CD57+ T cells in acquired aplastic anemia. This clonotype was found a few times. One end of the junction does not line up with germline, which may come from a read error. Genomic DNA, the template, was used for profiling of the TCR beta VDJ and CDR3. TCRdb called the reads again in MiXCR, with one record for every CDR3 protein. The profile shows 400,000 to 450,000 distinct CDR3 sequences, 65% to 80% of them singletons. Looked up from germline, CDR1 is KGHDR and CDR2 is SFDVKD. The CDR3 length is 14 residues. V and J are TRBV24-1 and TRBJ2-1; D call uncertain. Sample: sorted CD4+, CD8+, or CD8+CD57+ T cells (not recorded which) from PBMCs. The origin of this receptor is a human donor in good health, serving as a control. The CDR3 DNA reads as TGTGCCGCCAGTGATTACCCCCCGGATACAGCCCAGTTCTTC. Its protein product is CAASDYPPDTAQFF.